Detailed here is one TCR beta chain. At the DNA level, this CDR3 is encoded by other sequences in the same sample as well. Naive-designated CD8 cells lacked CD45RO, were positively enriched for CCR7, and omitted terminally differentiated effector memory CD45RA+ cells. Germline CDR1 LNHNV, CDR2 YYDKDF (reference sequence). This CDR3 is built from 14 residues. Trimming took off 0 bases at V and 2 bases at J, with 8 bases between the two ends. The run depth of the assay was deep. In the original analysis: ImmunoSEQ sequences covered only the junction and lacked quality scores; filtering therefore differed. Assay used: immunoSEQ multiplex PCR; TCRdb lists only in-frame clones, some missing. That table is the source of V, J and clone size, and D and trimming were worked out from the DNA. The sample includes about 2.1 million clones, 85% to 95% of them seen just once. The data were obtained in a study of shared clonotypes between healthy human individuals. As for the study in general: Each donor had three CD4 naive, three CD4 memory, two CD8 naive and one CD8 memory plate.

The source is a man younger than 35 in good health. Some clones in this sample may be carry-over from other donors' samples. V is TRBV15 and J is TRBJ2-7; D perhaps matches TRBD2 (6 bases). Sequenced sample: naive CD8+ T cells from PBMCs. CDR3 coding DNA: TGTGCCACCAGCAGAGATCGGGGGACCTACGAGCAGTACTTC. Protein product: CATSRDRGTYEQYF. The full variable domain, rest sourced from reference TRBV15 and TRBJ2-7, is DAMVIQNPRYQVTQFGKPVTLSCSQTLNHNVMYWYQQKSSQAPKLLFHYYDKDFNNEADTPDNFQSRRPNTSFCFLDIRSPGLGDTAMYLCATSRDRGTYEQYFGPGTRLTVT.